The clone carrying this TCR beta chain was recorded many times. Alongside a J-beta primer mix, a sample-barcoded 5' primer served in a second PCR lasting roughly 6 to 11 cycles. Using its own MiXCR run on the 5' RACE reads, TCRdb lists one record per CDR3 protein. Here the sample spans approximately 810,000 distinct CDR3 sequences, 29% being singletons. Germline values: CDR1 SGHRS, CDR2 YFSETQ. The germline V and J ends were trimmed by 6 bases and 6 bases, with 17 bases remaining between them. This CDR3 comprises 14 residues. The data stem from a study of blood T cells in healthy people across ages. The chain has TRBV5-1 and TRBJ2-3; no firm D call. The sequenced sample consisted of blood. This receptor was obtained from a woman of 80 years or more in good health. CDR3 in DNA: TGCGCCAGCACCTTTACGGCCTACCGGGATACGCAGTATTTT. Protein: CASTFTAYRDTQYF.